The entry below gives a single T cell receptor (beta chain) sequence along with its context. Its antigen is currently unknown. Germline is not matched at one junction end, which may reflect a read error. This record comes from a study of vaccination and CD4 T cells after COVID-19. Whole-study findings and limits: Relatively few convalescent patients were studied; early post-infection timepoints were not included.

The Oncomine TCR Beta short-read assay generated sequence data from the DNA of cultured CD4+ T cells. Genomic DNA was drawn out of CD4+ T cells grown in culture. TCRdb reprocessed the PCR reads with MiXCR, giving one entry per CDR3 protein. The table records roughly 13,000 distinct CDR3 sequences, under 25% of them present only once. Treatment: roughly ten-day PBMC culture with coronavirus spike peptide pools or control peptides (ViraFEST assay). Positive PCR results dated from March to December 2020, before the US Alpha, Beta and Delta variants. The CDR3 runs to 13 residues. The germline CDR1 and CDR2 sequences are MNHNS and SASEGT.

The sequencing input was cultured CD4+ T cells from blood. This clonotype was obtained from a human donor with COVID-19. V gene TRBV6-1 combines with J gene TRBJ1-6; D gene unclear. The CDR3 spells CASSEVNNSPLHF. CDR3 coding DNA: TGTGCCAGCAGCGAAGTCAATAATTCACCCCTCCACTTT.